This T cell receptor (beta chain) came from a study of CD4+ T cells in melanoma. Study outcomes and limitations: A reported correlation linked neoantigen-specific CD4+ T cells to CD8+, macrophage and B cell function. In melanoma, neoantigen-specific CD4+ T cells reportedly differed in differentiation state.

The germline gives CDR1 SGDLS, CDR2 YYNGEE. With 3 bases removed from V and 0 bases from J, the gap between germline ends came to 25 bases. This CDR3 spans 20 amino acids. Here immunoSEQ multiplex PCR was the method, and the copy in TCRdb shows in-frame clones only, minus some. Of some 50,000 clones in the sample, 75% to 90% are singletons; the top ten hold about 10%. Comment on this clone: Its antigen is undetermined.

This TCR was sampled from a human donor with melanoma. The specimen sequenced was peripheral blood. V usage is TRBV9 and J usage is TRBJ2-1, with D perhaps TRBD2 (6 bases). In DNA form, the CDR3 reads TGTGCCAGCAGCGGTCACTCCGGGACTCTCCTGTGGAGCTCCTACAATGAGCAGTTCTTC. The encoded protein is CASSGHSGTLLWSSYNEQFF.